The 7 T cell receptor beta chains below come from one sample, sequenced in a study of cytomegalovirus exposure and HLA in healthy donors. Vbeta (60) and Jbeta (13) primers were used in the PCR. Profiling relied on immunoSEQ multiplex PCR, and the TCRdb table lists in-frame clones only, not all of them. The table lists 95,000 to 100,000 clones, roughly four fifths of them singletons, with over 9.5% in the top ten. Sequenced input: PBMCs. Source of these receptors: a man aged 50 to 60 in good health and CMV-seronegative.

The chain uses TRBV30 and TRBJ2-5; D might be TRBD2 (6 bases). The closer fit of TRBJ2-7 to the DNA end suggests the J call may be wrong. Germline CDR1 and CDR2: GTSNPN and SVGIG (reference sequence). CDR3 length: 13 amino acids. CDR3 residues: CAWSGTVPYEQYF. CDR3 DNA sequence: TGTGCCTGGAGCGGGACTGTCCCCTACGAGCAGTACTTC.

The chain links TRBV21-1 to TRBJ1-2; the DNA was not compared with TRBD1, the D call given in the table. TRBV21-1 constitutes a pseudogene. This CDR3 has 18 amino acids. The CDR3 sequence: CASSKQTGDPNSNYGYTF. Here the CDR3 DNA reads TGTGCCAGCAGCAAGCAAACAGGGGACCCAAATTCTAACTATGGCTACACCTTC.

This chain uses TRBV2 with TRBJ2-2, with 7 bases fitting TRBD2. CDR1 is SNHLY, CDR2 FYNNEI, per germline. This CDR3 is 14 amino acids long. V lost 7 bases to trimming and J lost 2 bases; unmatched junction nucleotides: 4. CDR3 in amino acids: CASKGGVNTGELFF. The CDR3 DNA reads as TGTGCCAGCAAGGGAGGGGTTAACACCGGGGAGCTGTTTTTT. Using reference TRBV2 and TRBJ2-2 for the parts outside the CDR3, the full variable domain is EPEVTQTPSHQVTQMGQEVILRCVPISNHLYFYWYRQILGQKVEFLVSFYNNEISEKSEIFDDQFSVERPDGSNFTLKIRSTKLEDSAMYFCASKGGVNTGELFFGEGSRLTVL.

The chain employs TRBV25-1 and TRBJ2-3, with 10 bases lining up with TRBD1. Germline V lookup: CDR1 MGHDK, CDR2 SYGVNS. V lost 5 bases and J lost 4; bases outside the gene matches: 9. This CDR3 is built from 16 residues. This chain's CDR3 is CASSIPGQGDPDTQYF. CDR3 in DNA: TGTGCCAGCAGTATCCCAGGACAGGGGGACCCAGATACGCAGTATTTT.

This chain joins TRBV10-2 and TRBJ1-5, with D uncertain. V lost 10 bases and J lost 7, with 20 bases in between. Germline V gene data show CDR1 as WSHSY and CDR2 as SAAADI. This CDR3 has 14 residues. This chain's CDR3 is CATRQGGNNQPQHF. CDR3 DNA sequence: TGCGCCACACGTCAAGGAGGGAATAACCAGCCCCAGCATTTT.

The rearrangement links TRBV6-5 to TRBJ2-3, with 11 bases lining up with TRBD2. Germline-derived CDR1 and CDR2 are MNHEY and SVGAGI. V dropped 10 bases and J dropped 5; count of bases not matched to a gene: 2. This CDR3 is 12 amino acids long. The CDR3 loop reads CATLAGGDTQYF. The CDR3 DNA follows: TGTGCCACCCTAGCGGGAGGAGATACGCAGTATTTT.

This rearrangement joins TRBV6-1 to TRBJ1-4; 7 positions agree with TRBD1. The CDR3 runs to 17 residues. Per the germline V gene, CDR1 is MNHNS and CDR2 is SASEGT. The V segment lost 4 bases and the J segment 5 bases; nucleotides outside the gene matches: 13. DNA of the CDR3: TGTGCCAGCAGTGTAGGACAGGCGCAATTGTGGAATGAAAAACTGTTTTTT. Translation gives CASSVGQAQLWNEKLFF.